This TCR beta chain was profiled in a study of blood T cell repertoires in COVID-19. Study details: Material from acute and convalescent COVID-19 was sourced from the United States, Italy and Spain.

Trimming took 3 bases from V and 2 from J; bases not matched to a gene: 5. From germline, CDR1 is MDHEN and CDR2 SYDVKM. The CDR3 has 15 amino acids. Measured with immunoSEQ multiplex PCR; TCRdb has only the in-frame clones, and not every one. The sample contains approximately 270,000 clones, approximately 90% of which appear only once. This clone was counted a single time. Sequencing used PBMCs or T cells enriched from blood (not recorded which). The clonotype was recovered from a man aged 40-49 years who had been exposed to COVID-19. The V gene is TRBV28, the J gene TRBJ2-5; 8 nucleotides match TRBD1. The CDR3 spells CASSFRGRLQETQYF. In nucleotides, the CDR3 is TGTGCCAGCAGTTTCAGGGGGCGCCTTCAAGAGACCCAGTACTTC.